This T cell receptor beta chain was obtained from a study of T cells in localized non-small cell lung cancer. A remark on this clone: Its matching antigen is unknown.

Repertoires were generated with immunoSEQ multiplex PCR, while TCRdb's copy carries only in-frame clones and drops some. Of fewer than 90,000 clones listed, just under 85% were seen once; the top ten hold approximately 3%. The CDR3 is made up of 18 amino acids. Trimming cost V 4 bases and J 0 bases, with 20 bases left between them. Germline CDR1 reads SGHDT; CDR2 reads YYEEEE. Study-wide results and caveats: Median around 54 top-100 tumor clones were shared with paired adjacent lung. Among the tissues sampled, uninvolved adjacent lung had the highest T cell clonality, above tumor. The study linked higher blood T cell density to longer overall survival.

The TCR originated in a man aged 35-69 years with stage I lung adenocarcinoma. The specimen was peripheral blood, collected before any cancer treatment. The V call is TRBV5-6, the J call TRBJ2-4, with D unresolved. CDR3 nucleotides: TGTGCCAGCAGCACTATCGGGTTGGCTAAGTTAGCCAAAAACATTCAGTACTTC. Protein product: CASSTIGLAKLAKNIQYF.